The 30 T cell receptor beta chains presented below share a single source sample, sequenced in a study of regulatory T cells in long-lasting Graves disease. In building TCR beta libraries, iRepertoire HTBI primers were used together with Arm-PCR of CDR3 regions. A single record per CDR3 protein comes from TCRdb applying MiXCR to the multiplex PCR reads. This sample yields about 530,000 distinct CDR3 sequences, of which approximately 16% are seen a single time; approximately 25% belongs to the top ten. Specified time point: newly diagnosed GD, antithyroid drugs for less than 3 months. PBMC RNA was the source of the TCR library. The same data also contributed to another study, on T cells in Graves' hyperthyroidism and ophthalmopathy.

The specimen was peripheral blood mononuclear cells (PBMCs), collected at new diagnosis, from a patient treated with antithyroid drugs. These receptor sequences come from a woman aged 40-65 years with Graves disease.

This clonotype came up a few times. The CDR3 does not close with the conserved phenylalanine or tryptophan, likely indicating a read error. This chain links TRBV11-2 with TRBJ1-5; D uncertain. This CDR3 comprises 14 residues. CDR1 is SGHAT, CDR2 FQNNGV, per germline. Trimming removed 0 bases from V and 9 bases from J, with 12 bases in between. The chain's CDR3 is CASSLEPIMGPQHS. The CDR3 DNA follows: TGTGCCAGCAGCTTAGAACCTATCATGGGGCCCCAGCATTCT.

This clonotype has a count of ten or more. The V and J genes are TRBV28 and TRBJ2-5; D may be TRBD2 (6 bases). From germline, CDR1 is MDHEN and CDR2 SYDVKM. CDR3 length: 13 residues. V was cut by 5 bases and J by 3 bases, with 10 bases left in between. This CDR3 reads CASSARGKETQYF. As DNA, the CDR3 is TGTGCCAGCAGTGCCCGGGGGAAAGAGACCCAGTACTTC. Full variable domain (missing parts from reference TRBV28 and TRBJ2-5): DVKVTQSSRYLVKRTGEKVFLECVQDMDHENMFWYRQDPGLGLRLIYFSYDVKMKEKGDIPEGYSVSREKKERFSLILESASTNQTSMYLCASSARGKETQYFGPGTRLLVL.

V is TRBV20-1 and J is TRBJ2-3, with 11 bases matching TRBD2. In germline, CDR1 is DFQATT, CDR2 SNEGSKA (reference sequence). Trimming removed 1 base from V and 0 bases from J; junction bases left unmatched: 12. The CDR3 runs 19 residues. The CDR3 nucleotides are TGCAGTGCTAGAGTCTCTCCGGGACTAGCGGAGTCTAGCACAGATACGCAGTATTTT. This translates into CSARVSPGLAESSTDTQYF.

The chain couples TRBV7-9 to TRBJ2-7, with 12 bases lining up with TRBD1. With V trimmed by 9 bases and J by 6 bases, 9 bases remained unmatched. This CDR3 has 14 residues. Germline CDR1 SEHNR, CDR2 FQNEAQ (reference sequence). DNA of the CDR3: TGTGCCAGTTCACCGGGACAGGGGGCAGCCGAGCAGTACTTC. It is translated as CASSPGQGAAEQYF.

Ten or more counts support this clonotype. This chain uses TRBV7-8 with TRBJ2-3; D is possibly TRBD2 (6 bases). Trimming pared 5 bases from V and 0 bases from J, leaving 15 bases between. Germline V gene data show CDR1 as SGHVS and CDR2 as FQNEAQ. CDR3 length equals 16 residues. The CDR3: CASSPAVGGSTDTQYF. CDR3 bases: TGTGCCAGCAGCCCCGCGGTGGGGGGAAGCACAGATACGCAGTATTTT. Drawing the rest from reference TRBV7-8 and TRBJ2-3, the complete variable domain is GAGVSQSPRYKVAKRGQDVALRCDPISGHVSLFWYQQALGQGPEFLTYFQNEAQLDKSGLPSDRFFAERPEGSVSTLKIQRTQQEDSAVYLCASSPAVGGSTDTQYFGPGTRLTVL.

This clonotype appeared many times. V is TRBV20-1 and J is TRBJ1-1; TRBD1 is a possible D gene (5 bases). The CDR3 covers 13 residues. With 3 bases removed from V and 6 bases from J, the gap between germline ends came to 14 bases. Germline lookup yields CDR1 DFQATT and CDR2 SNEGSKA (reference sequence). This chain's CDR3 is CSASQVSGAEAFF. CDR3 coding DNA: TGCAGTGCTAGTCAGGTCTCGGGGGCTGAAGCTTTCTTT.

In this sample, this clonotype turned up a few times. The chain uses TRBV5-1 and TRBJ1-1, with D perhaps matching TRBD1 (6 bases). The length of the CDR3 is 11 residues. CDR1 is SGHRS and CDR2 is YFSETQ in the germline V gene. Trimming shortened V by 4 bases and J by 11 bases, and 12 bases separated the two germline ends. CDR3 sequence: CASSDQGHAFF. The CDR3 DNA reads TGCGCCAGCAGCGATCAGGGGCATGCTTTCTTT.

A word on this clonotype: Mismatch with germline at one junction end may stem from a read error. V gene TRBV5-5 combines with J gene TRBJ1-1; TRBD1 might be the D (6 bases). CDR3 size: 14 residues. Per the germline V gene, CDR1 is SGHKS and CDR2 is YYEKEE (reference sequence). The CDR3 loop is CASTIGRGKTEAFF. DNA for the CDR3: TGCGCCAGCACGATTGGCAGGGGTAAGACTGAAGCTTTCTTT.

The J gene is TRBJ2-5, the V gene TRBV5-1; D is ambiguous. The CDR3 covers 12 residues. Germline-derived CDR1 and CDR2 are SGHRS and YFSETQ. The V and J ends lost 3 bases and 0 bases respectively, with 3 bases between them. The DNA of the CDR3 is TGCGCCAGCAGCTCGAACCAAGAGACCCAGTACTTC. Translated: CASSSNQETQYF.

This clonotype has ten or more counts. This chain uses TRBV5-1 with TRBJ1-2; unclear D gene. V was pared by 4 bases and J by 3 bases, with 13 bases between. The CDR3 is 14 residues long. Per the germline V gene, CDR1 is SGHRS and CDR2 is YFSETQ. This chain's CDR3 is CASSLNIGHYGYTF. CDR3 nucleotide sequence: TGCGCCAGCAGCCTAAACATCGGGCACTATGGCTACACCTTC.

This clonotype was picked up many times. The chain couples TRBV12-3 or TRBV12-4 to TRBJ2-1, with D perhaps matching TRBD1 or TRBD2 (5 bases each). The CDR3 has 14 amino acids. The V and J ends lost 4 bases and 5 bases respectively, with 12 bases between them. The chain's CDR3 is CASSSGTYDNEQFF. Here the CDR3 DNA reads TGTGCCAGCAGTTCAGGGACCTACGACAATGAGCAGTTCTTC.

This clonotype was seen repeatedly, ten times or more. The gene calls are TRBV20-1 and TRBJ2-3; tentatively, D is TRBD1 (5 bases). Between the trimmed V and J ends, which lost 4 bases and 6 bases, there was a span of 20 bases. Per the germline V gene, CDR1 is DFQATT and CDR2 is SNEGSKA (reference sequence). The CDR3 is 15 residues long. The CDR3 bases are TGCAGTGCTATAGGTGCTTTGGGGCCACCGGATACGCAGTATTTT. It translates to CSAIGALGPPDTQYF.

This clonotype was counted at least ten times. This chain uses TRBV12-3 or TRBV12-4 with TRBJ2-3; weak D call: TRBD2 (5 bases). The V and J ends lost 6 bases and 0 bases respectively, with 16 bases between them. This CDR3 is built from 16 residues. The CDR3 is CASSPIGVSSTDTQYF. Here the CDR3 DNA reads TGTGCCAGCAGCCCTATCGGGGTCTCTAGCACAGATACGCAGTATTTT.

This clonotype was seen only a few times. This chain connects TRBV27 to TRBJ1-1; D perhaps matches TRBD1 (6 bases). The germline V gene encodes CDR1 MNHEY and CDR2 SMNVEV (reference sequence). Trimming cost V 6 bases and J 6 bases, with 11 bases left between them. The CDR3 loop spans 12 amino acids. CDR3 DNA: TGTGCCAGCAGACACAGGGACCCTGAAGCTTTCTTT. This gives the protein CASRHRDPEAFF.

This chain joins TRBV4-1 and TRBJ2-1; D not resolved. This CDR3 has 16 residues. V lost 0 bases to trimming and J lost 7 bases, with 16 bases between them. Germline lookup yields CDR1 MGHRA and CDR2 YSYEKL. The CDR3 loop reads CASSQDWGAVRNEQFF. In nucleotides, the CDR3 is TGCGCCAGCAGCCAAGATTGGGGTGCAGTCAGGAATGAGCAGTTCTTC.

This clonotype has more than one count but fewer than ten. The V and J genes are TRBV5-1 and TRBJ1-2, with D perhaps matching TRBD1 (5 bases). Trimming stripped 4 bases from V and 4 bases from J, with 20 bases between. The length of the CDR3 is 16 residues. Looked up from germline, CDR1 is SGHRS and CDR2 is YFSETQ. The CDR3 DNA reads as TGCGCCAGCAGCCTCGACAGCCCCTCAGTATTCTATGGCTACACCTTC. Its translation is CASSLDSPSVFYGYTF.

V gene TRBV3-1 combines with J gene TRBJ2-2; the D gene is possibly TRBD2 (5 bases). The length of the CDR3 is 15 residues. The germline V gene has CDR1 LGHDT and CDR2 YNNKEL (reference sequence). The V end was cut by 2 bases, the J end by 5 bases, with 12 bases between. The CDR3 spells CASSQPGLRTGELFF. The CDR3 bases are TGTGCCAGCAGCCAACCAGGACTGAGGACCGGGGAGCTGTTTTTT.

This clonotype was picked up a small number of times. The chain is built from TRBV14 and TRBJ1-4; TRBD1 agrees at 7 bases. With 5 bases clipped from V and 6 bases from J, the junction kept 9 bases outside the gene matches. Germline CDR1 is SGHDN and CDR2 is FVKESK. The CDR3 is made up of 15 amino acids. CDR3: CASSANDRDYEKLFF. The CDR3 DNA sequence: TGTGCCAGCAGCGCAAACGACAGGGATTATGAAAAACTGTTTTTT.

The rearrangement uses TRBV6-2 or TRBV6-3 and TRBJ1-5, with 11 bases matching TRBD1. The CDR3 runs to 17 residues. CDR1 is MNHEY and CDR2 is SVGEGT in the germline V gene. Trimming took 5 bases from V and 6 from J; bases not matched to a gene: 12. The CDR3, as DNA: TGTGCCAGCAGTGGCGTAGGGGGACAGGGGGGCGGTCAGCCCCAGCATTTT. Its protein product is CASSGVGGQGGGQPQHF.

In this sample, this clonotype turned up many times. The chain carries TRBV12-3 or TRBV12-4 and TRBJ1-6; TRBD1 matches at 11 bases. The CDR3 runs 14 residues. With V trimmed by 5 bases and J by 9 bases, 3 bases remained unmatched. CDR3 protein: CASSRTGGISPLHF. The CDR3 DNA reads TGTGCCAGCAGTCGGACAGGGGGCATTTCACCCCTCCACTTT.

Turning to this clonotype: A much larger clone is a single base away; this may be a read error. The CDR3 ends on some other residue instead of the conserved phenylalanine or tryptophan, so this is likely a read error. The chain links TRBV4-1 to TRBJ2-5; TRBD2 matches at 12 bases. Trimming cost V 3 bases and J 4 bases; bases outside gene matches: 6. Germline CDR1 reads MGHRA; CDR2 reads YSYEKL. This CDR3 has 16 residues. CDR3 nucleotides: TGCGCCAGCAGCCATTCTAGCGGGGGGGCCCGAGAGACCCAGTACCTC. This encodes CASSHSSGGARETQYL.

This clonotype was seen ten or more times. The chain uses TRBV30 and TRBJ1-4; D unclear. V dropped 5 bases and J dropped 8 bases, with 18 bases sitting between them. Germline CDR1 reads GTSNPN; CDR2 reads SVGIG (reference sequence). The CDR3 runs 14 residues. CDR3 region: CAWQQSPTREKLFF. The CDR3 bases are TGTGCCTGGCAGCAGAGCCCGACAAGGGAAAAACTGTTTTTT.

This clonotype was counted at least ten times. V is TRBV15 and J is TRBJ2-2; D unclear. The CDR3 is 13 residues long. Germline-derived CDR1 and CDR2 are LNHNV and YYDKDF (reference sequence). Trimming left V 6 bases short and J 0 bases short, with 5 bases between. CDR3 sequence: CATRVTNTGELFF. The DNA for the CDR3 is TGTGCCACCAGAGTAACGAACACCGGGGAGCTGTTTTTT.

This clonotype was counted at least ten times. The chain joins TRBV11-2 to TRBJ1-3; D remains unclear. The CDR3 sequence is 15 residues long. With 5 bases removed from V and 0 bases from J, the gap between germline ends came to 11 bases. Germline-derived CDR1 and CDR2 are SGHAT and FQNNGV. CDR3 sequence: CASSPGVNSGNTIYF. DNA of the CDR3: TGTGCCAGCAGCCCCGGGGTGAACTCTGGAAACACCATATATTTT. The variable domain in full, with the rest retrieved from reference TRBV11-2 and TRBJ1-3, is EAGVAQSPRYKIIEKRQSVAFWCNPISGHATLYWYQQILGQGPKLLIQFQNNGVVDDSQLPKDRFSAERLKGVDSTLKIQPAKLEDSAVYLCASSPGVNSGNTIYFGEGSWLTVV.

This clonotype was picked up a small number of times. The chain is built from TRBV5-1 and TRBJ2-5, with a weak D call TRBD2 (7 bases). Trimming removed 4 bases at V and 5 bases at J, with 18 bases between. This CDR3 has 15 residues. Per germline, CDR1 SGHRS and CDR2 YFSETQ. The CDR3 nucleotides read TGCGCCAGCAGCCCCTGGGGGGGGGCGGATGAGACCCAGTACTTC. Protein: CASSPWGGADETQYF.

The gene calls are TRBV9 and TRBJ2-3; a weak D match, TRBD2 (7 bases). CDR3 size: 15 residues. Germline CDR1 and CDR2: SGDLS and YYNGEE. Deletions cut 0 bases from V and 1 base from J, with 9 bases between. The CDR3 spells CASSVGGGRTDTQYF. In DNA, the CDR3 is TGTGCCAGCAGCGTAGGGGGGGGGCGCACAGATACGCAGTATTTT.

V gene TRBV5-1 combines with J gene TRBJ2-3, with a weak D call TRBD1 (5 bases). Germline V gene lookup returns CDR1 SGHRS and CDR2 YFSETQ. The CDR3 is 15 residues long. Trimming took off 1 base at V and 1 base at J, with 10 bases between the two ends. CDR3 sequence: CASSLMGLGTDTQYF. CDR3 DNA: TGCGCCAGCAGCTTGATGGGGCTCGGCACAGATACGCAGTATTTT.

The sample holds one count of this clonotype. Given a much more abundant clone one base away, this may be a read error. The genes are TRBV6-5 and TRBJ2-5; maybe TRBD2 (5 bases). Germline CDR1 MNHEY, CDR2 SVGAGI. The CDR3 runs to 15 residues. Trimming removed 2 bases from V and 5 bases from J, with 15 bases in between. CDR3 region: CASSYAWTGGETQYF. Here the CDR3 DNA reads TGTGCCAGCAGTTACGCATGGACTGGCGGGGAGACCCAGTACTTC.

This clonotype has only a few counts. The rearrangement uses TRBV10-2 and TRBJ1-1, with TRBD1 matching over 10 bases. The CDR3 totals 15 residues. V shed 3 bases and J 6 bases; nucleotides not matched to a gene: 7. Germline CDR1 is WSHSY and CDR2 is SAAADI. The CDR3: CASSERQGAISEAFF. The CDR3, as DNA: TGCGCCAGCAGTGAAAGACAGGGGGCTATATCTGAAGCTTTCTTT.

A note on this clonotype: This may stem from a read error, because a much larger clone lies one nucleotide away. The chain combines TRBV3-1 with TRBJ1-2, with D perhaps TRBD1 (6 bases). CDR1 and CDR2 (germline): LGHDT, YNNKEL (reference sequence). CDR3 size: 15 residues. The CDR3 spells CASGQDGGGRNGYTF. For the CDR3, the DNA is TGTGCCAGCGGCCAAGATGGTGGGGGGCGGAATGGCTACACCTTC.